Included here is one TCR beta chain sequence, with context. The target antigen is unknown. V trimming: 5 bases; J trimming: 4 bases; junction bases outside the gene matches: 8. The length of the CDR3 is 15 residues. Per germline, CDR1 SGHNT and CDR2 YYREEE (reference sequence). The sample belongs to a study of Tregs in tolerant kidney transplant recipients. Study outcomes and limitations: The small number of patients limits these findings pending further validation.

Sequencing was performed with immunoSEQ multiplex PCR; in TCRdb, only in-frame clones are kept and a portion is missing. This sample carries 50,000 to 80,000 clones, 98% of them seen once, and the ten largest clones take around 0.34%. The chain joins TRBV5-4 to TRBJ2-1; 8 bases fit TRBD2. Sequencing used Tregs from blood, obtained before the transplant. The TCR originated in a human donor who received a combined kidney and bone marrow transplant. The CDR3 here is CASRSISGDYNEQFF. In nucleotides, the CDR3 is TGTGCCAGCAGGAGTATTAGCGGGGATTACAATGAGCAGTTCTTC.